This T cell receptor (beta chain) came from a study of cytomegalovirus exposure and HLA in healthy donors. The PCR employed 60 Vbeta primers together with 13 Jbeta primers. The table came from immunoSEQ multiplex PCR; TCRdb's copy has only in-frame clones and leaves some out. The sample has about 130,000 clones; 60% to 85% are singletons. Study-wide findings and caveats: Overall, roughly 170 TCR beta chains were annotated as cytomegalovirus-associated. Reportedly, diagnosis of cytomegalovirus status by the classifier showed high specificity and sensitivity. Versus the approximately 670-donor mean, an Asian-associated ancestry cluster reportedly showed fewer N-insertions in a later analysis. The study reported that TCR beta sequences accurately predicted HLA-A and HLA-B alleles in most subjects.

About this clone: Its specificity is not known.

The ends lost 0 bases at V and 2 bases at J; junction bases unmatched: 2. CDR3 length equals 15 residues. Germline V CDR1 and CDR2: SGDLS, YYNGEE. Material: PBMCs. J is TRBJ2-7 and V is TRBV9; 10 positions agree with TRBD2. This TCR was recovered from a female donor in good health and CMV-seropositive. In DNA, the CDR3 is TGTGCCAGCAGCGTAGGACTAGCGGGTGCCTACGAGCAGTACTTC. Translation: CASSVGLAGAYEQYF.